This T cell receptor (beta chain) came from a study of shared clonotypes between healthy human individuals. Terminally differentiated effector memory CD45RA+ cells were left out of the naive CD8 fraction, which was CD45RO-negative and positively selected for CCR7. The table came from immunoSEQ multiplex PCR; TCRdb's copy has only in-frame clones and leaves some out. The sample has a few million clones; around 93% are singletons. The V end was cut by 3 bases, the J end by 5 bases, with 10 bases between. Germline CDR1 and CDR2: LNHDA and SQIVND (reference sequence). CDR3 length: 14 residues. This clone appeared a few times. The same CDR3 can be traced to other DNA sequences in this sample.

The material sequenced was naive CD8+ T cells from PBMCs. The V gene is TRBV19, the J gene TRBJ2-2; the D is unclear. The receptor's source is a man aged 18 to 29 in good health. Some clones in this sample may be carry-over from other donors' samples. The chain's CDR3 is CASSMGEGTGELFF. In DNA form, the CDR3 reads TGTGCCAGTAGTATGGGTGAAGGGACCGGGGAGCTGTTTTTT.